The 21 T cell receptor beta chains reported below all come from one sample, sequenced in a study of T cells after posttransplantation cyclophosphamide. Cells defined as naive were viable CD3+CD4+ or CD3+CD8+ and CCR7+CD45RA+CD45RO-CD95-CD27+CD28+. Assay: immunoSEQ multiplex PCR; the TCRdb copy retains only in-frame clones and omits some. Counted here are tens of thousands of clones, approximately 98% occurring once; the ten biggest clones make up around 0.15%. What was sequenced was naive CD4+ T cells sorted from PBMCs. The receptors stem from a middle-aged man in good health, CMV-negative, and a related stem cell transplant donor.

The genes are TRBV7-2 and TRBJ2-1, with 8 bases identical to TRBD2. V shed 6 bases, J shed 6 bases, and the junction held 7 bases outside the gene matches. The CDR3 has 14 residues. Germline CDR1 and CDR2: SGHTA and FQGNSA. CDR3 sequence reads: CASRPGGPINEQFF. CDR3 in DNA: TGTGCCAGCAGGCCGGGAGGGCCGATCAATGAGCAGTTCTTC.

CDR3 coding DNA: TGTGCCAGCAGCCCCGGACAGGGCCGGTACGAGCAGTACTTC. Its translation is CASSPGQGRYEQYF. The V call is TRBV6-5, the J call TRBJ2-7; 8 bases fit TRBD1. J lost 4 bases, V lost 6 bases, and 8 bases had no gene match. Germline V gene lookup returns CDR1 MNHEY and CDR2 SVGAGI. CDR3 length: 14 residues.

The CDR3 spells CASRRRPRNYGYTF. The CDR3 DNA sequence: TGTGCCAGCAGACGGAGGCCGCGTAACTATGGCTACACCTTC. The chain is built from TRBV28 and TRBJ1-2; D is unclear. Germline CDR1 is MDHEN and CDR2 is SYDVKM. The CDR3 extends over 14 amino acids. The germline V and J ends were trimmed by 6 bases and 1 base, with 12 bases remaining between them.

The chain links TRBV30 to TRBJ1-2; no reliable D call. V was cut by 3 bases and J by 2 bases, with 10 bases left in between. Germline lookup yields CDR1 GTSNPN and CDR2 SVGIG (reference sequence). The CDR3 contains 13 residues. The CDR3 DNA is TGTGCCTGGAGCCCCAGTCAAAACTATGGCTACACCTTC. It specifies CAWSPSQNYGYTF.

The chain links TRBV14 to TRBJ1-1, with 8 bases identical to TRBD1. Per the germline V gene, CDR1 is SGHDN and CDR2 is FVKESK. V was pared by 3 bases and J by 10 bases, with 19 bases of the junction left unmatched. The CDR3 sequence is 17 residues long. DNA of the CDR3: TGTGCCAGCAGCCATCGATGGGGGACAGGTAGCCCCCGAGGAGCTTTCTTT. Translation: CASSHRWGTGSPRGAFF.

This chain joins TRBV6-5 and TRBJ2-1, with 14 bases aligning to TRBD2. Germline loops: CDR1 MNHEY, CDR2 SVGAGI. This CDR3 spans 15 amino acids. V gave up 4 bases and J gave up 8 bases; unmatched junction bases: 4. In nucleotides, the CDR3 is TGTGCCAGCAGTTTAGGGACTAGCGGGAGCCATGAGCAGTTCTTC. Protein sequence: CASSLGTSGSHEQFF.

This chain joins TRBV5-1 and TRBJ2-6, with 11 bases fitting TRBD2. The CDR3 contains 18 residues. With 5 bases clipped from V and 0 bases from J, the junction kept 7 bases outside the gene matches. Germline loops: CDR1 SGHRS, CDR2 YFSETQ. The CDR3 reads CASSIHGTSGSGANVLTF. The CDR3, as DNA: TGCGCCAGCAGTATCCACGGGACTAGCGGCTCTGGGGCCAACGTCCTGACTTTC.

The V call is TRBV15, the J call TRBJ1-2, with unresolved D. Trimming removed 1 base at V and 8 bases at J, with 20 bases between. This CDR3 region has 16 residues. The V gene's germline CDR1 is LNHNV and CDR2 YYDKDF (reference sequence). CDR3 DNA: TGTGCCACCAGCAGAGGGTCGCGGGATTTAAGTCTAGGCTACACCTTC. It codes for CATSRGSRDLSLGYTF.

The J gene is TRBJ1-1, the V gene TRBV5-1; 8 positions match TRBD1. The CDR3 extends over 14 amino acids. Germline lookup yields CDR1 SGHRS and CDR2 YFSETQ. V gave up 5 bases and J gave up 0 bases; unmatched junction bases: 3. The CDR3 sequence: CASRPTGVNTEAFF. Written as DNA, the CDR3 is TGCGCCAGCAGACCGACAGGGGTGAACACTGAAGCTTTCTTT.

This rearrangement joins TRBV28 to TRBJ2-7, with D perhaps matching TRBD2 (5 bases). This CDR3 has 16 amino acids. Germline V gene sequence: CDR1 MDHEN, CDR2 SYDVKM. Trimming cost V 3 bases and J 4 bases, with 19 bases left between them. The CDR3 DNA follows: TGTGCCAGCAGTTTCGCCGCGAGGGCGATTCGATACGAGCAGTACTTC. This codes for CASSFAARAIRYEQYF.

This clone has a handful of counts. This rearrangement joins TRBV28 to TRBJ1-3; D perhaps matches TRBD1 (5 bases). The germline V and J ends were trimmed by 8 bases and 0 bases, with 11 bases remaining between them. There are 14 residues in the CDR3. Germline V gene data show CDR1 as MDHEN and CDR2 as SYDVKM. The CDR3 DNA reads as TGTGCCAGCCGGGGGTCCCTCTCTGGAAACACCATATATTTT. Residues: CASRGSLSGNTIYF. Full variable domain (rest looked up from reference TRBV28 and TRBJ1-3): DVKVTQSSRYLVKRTGEKVFLECVQDMDHENMFWYRQDPGLGLRLIYFSYDVKMKEKGDIPEGYSVSREKKERFSLILESASTNQTSMYLCASRGSLSGNTIYFGEGSWLTVV.

This chain links TRBV28 with TRBJ2-2; D not certain. V was shortened by 6 bases and J by 5 bases, with 16 bases between the two germline ends. The CDR3 covers 15 residues. From germline, CDR1 is MDHEN and CDR2 SYDVKM. Written as DNA, the CDR3 is TGTGCCAGCAGCCTAACCTTCGACGGGACCGGGGAGCTGTTTTTT. This encodes CASSLTFDGTGELFF.

The chain carries TRBV9 and TRBJ1-5; no clear D gene. Germline-derived CDR1 and CDR2 are SGDLS and YYNGEE. Trimming took 2 bases from V and 7 from J, leaving 16 bases between them. This CDR3 is 15 amino acids long. This CDR3 reads CASSVLPIPGQPQHF. The CDR3 nucleotides are TGTGCCAGCAGCGTCCTCCCAATACCGGGGCAGCCCCAGCATTTT.

V and J are TRBV9 and TRBJ1-4, with D perhaps matching TRBD1 (6 bases). Germline CDR1 SGDLS, CDR2 YYNGEE. This CDR3 region has 15 residues. V gave up 3 bases and J gave up 7 bases, with 16 bases separating them. The CDR3 bases are TGTGCCAGCAGCGAGCGGGGGGGCACGAGTGAAAAACTGTTTTTT. It translates to CASSERGGTSEKLFF.

The chain couples TRBV6-5 to TRBJ1-3; D unclear. In germline, CDR1 is MNHEY, CDR2 SVGAGI. The CDR3 sequence is 15 residues long. Trimming left V 6 bases short and J 0 bases short, with 12 bases between. CDR3 amino acids: CASRAERFSGNTIYF. CDR3 bases: TGTGCCAGCAGGGCAGAAAGATTCTCTGGAAACACCATATATTTT.

V gene TRBV4-1 combines with J gene TRBJ2-3; 9 positions agree with TRBD2. Trimming cost V 1 base and J 3 bases; bases outside gene matches: 5. The CDR3 covers 16 residues. The germline V gene encodes CDR1 MGHRA and CDR2 YSYEKL. Here the CDR3 reads CASSQASSGRTDTQYF. CDR3 DNA: TGCGCCAGCAGCCAAGCCAGTAGCGGGAGAACAGATACGCAGTATTTT.

This chain's CDR3 is CASSQDHASGTYEQYF. Written as DNA, the CDR3 is TGCGCCAGCAGCCAAGATCACGCTAGCGGAACCTACGAGCAGTACTTC. This chain links TRBV4-3 with TRBJ2-7; 7 bases agree with TRBD2. J was trimmed by 2 bases and V by 0 bases; bases with no gene match: 7. The CDR3 is 16 residues long. The germline gives CDR1 LGHNA, CDR2 YSLEER.

V gene TRBV5-4 combines with J gene TRBJ2-7; D might be TRBD1 (5 bases). CDR3 length equals 14 residues. Germline V gives CDR1 SGHNT, CDR2 YYREEE (reference sequence). Trimming stripped 0 bases from V and 4 bases from J, with 11 bases between. The CDR3, as DNA: TGTGCCAGCAGCTTGGCCACAGGTTCATACGAGCAGTACTTC. Protein: CASSLATGSYEQYF. Drawing the rest from reference TRBV5-4 and TRBJ2-7, the complete variable domain is ETGVTQSPTHLIKTRGQQVTLRCSSQSGHNTVSWYQQALGQGPQFIFQYYREEENGRGNFPPRFSGLQFPNYSSELNVNALELDDSALYLCASSLATGSYEQYFGPGTRLTVT.

The chain recombines TRBV28 with TRBJ1-1; TRBD1 matches 7 bases. The CDR3 has 15 residues. Germline V CDR1 and CDR2: MDHEN, SYDVKM. V shed 2 bases and J 4 bases; nucleotides not matched to a gene: 7. CDR3 in DNA: TGTGCCAGCAGTTTAGGGGGACAGAGCGGCACTGAAGCTTTCTTT. This translates into CASSLGGQSGTEAFF.

CDR3 sequence reads: CASSFGLRGEQFF. The DNA of the CDR3 is TGTGCCAGCAGCTTCGGACTGCGGGGTGAGCAGTTCTTC. The genes are TRBV5-6 and TRBJ2-1; a weak D match, TRBD2 (6 bases). The germline V gene has CDR1 SGHDT and CDR2 YYEEEE. The ends were cut back, 2 bases at V and 9 bases at J, with 12 bases in the middle. The CDR3 is 13 residues long. Complete variable domain (other parts from reference TRBV5-6 and TRBJ2-1): DAGVTQSPTHLIKTRGQQVTLRCSPKSGHDTVSWYQQALGQGPQFIFQYYEEEERQRGNFPDRFSGHQFPNYSSELNVNALLLGDSALYLCASSFGLRGEQFFGPGTRLTVL.

This clone was seen once. This chain joins TRBV19 and TRBJ1-5, with D perhaps matching TRBD1 (6 bases). CDR1 and CDR2 (germline): LNHDA, SQIVND (reference sequence). CDR3 size: 14 residues. Trimming cost V 1 base and J 4 bases, with 8 bases left between them. The DNA of the CDR3 is TGTGCCAGTAGTATAGGGACAGTTAATCAGCCCCAGCATTTT. This gives the protein CASSIGTVNQPQHF.